A selection of T cell receptor beta chains follows, all from one sample in a study of vaccination and CD4 T cells after COVID-19. Antigen specificity for these receptors is unknown. MiXCR, run by TCRdb on the PCR reads, gives a single entry per CDR3 protein. The table shows over 7,500 distinct CDR3 sequences, with more than 25% occurring only once. Sequencing was carried out using CD4+ T cells from blood, cultured in vitro. These receptor sequences come from a human donor in good health. Both conserved end residues are part of each CDR3. A D gene is named only where the DNA matches it firmly. Clone size is given for some rows only: seen once, a few or many times, or a class if the clone is expanded.

CDR3 protein,CDR3 DNA,D gene,J gene,V gene,clone size
CASSGKRTGEWTEAFF,TGTGCCAGCAGCGGGAAGAGGACAGGGGAGTGGACTGAAGCTTTCTTT,TRBD1,TRBJ1-1,TRBV7-2,-
CSASGSGGYSYEQYF,TGCAGTGCTAGTGGATCCGGGGGATATTCCTACGAGCAGTACTTC,-,TRBJ2-7,TRBV20-1,few
CASSQALGEQFF,TGTGCCAGCAGTCAAGCACTAGGAGAGCAGTTCTTC,-,TRBJ2-1,TRBV7-3,few
CASSYRGSEAFF,TGTGCCAGCAGTTACCGGGGCAGTGAAGCTTTCTTT,-,TRBJ1-1,TRBV6-5,-
CAIRDSTSGNTIYF,TGTGCCATCAGGGACAGTACCTCTGGAAACACCATATATTTT,-,TRBJ1-3,TRBV10-3,-
CSAPESGMTNEKLFF,TGCAGTGCACCCGAGTCGGGGATGACTAATGAAAAACTGTTTTTT,-,TRBJ1-4,TRBV20-1,-
CASSLRESYGYTF,TGTGCCAGCAGTTTGAGGGAATCTTATGGCTACACCTTC,-,TRBJ1-2,TRBV27,-
CASRDGTEAFF,TGTGCCAGTAGGGATGGGACTGAAGCTTTCTTT,-,TRBJ1-1,TRBV19,-
CASSLGTGDQPQHF,TGTGCCAGCAGCTTAGGGACAGGGGATCAGCCCCAGCATTTT,TRBD1,TRBJ1-5,TRBV5-4,few
CASSRQGDSPLHF,TGTGCCAGCAGCCGACAGGGGGATTCACCCCTCCACTTT,TRBD1,TRBJ1-6,TRBV12-3/TRBV12-4,-
CASSPPGQTYEQYF,TGTGCCAGCAGCCCCCCTGGACAGACCTACGAGCAGTACTTC,-,TRBJ2-7,TRBV11-2,few
CASSGEIQETQYF,TGTGCCAGCTCAGGGGAAATACAAGAGACCCAGTACTTC,-,TRBJ2-5,TRBV18,-
CASSEFVGHQETQYF,TGTGCCAGCAGTGAATTCGTGGGGCACCAAGAGACCCAGTACTTC,-,TRBJ2-5,TRBV6-1,few
CASSLGAGTSGNQPQHF,TGTGCCAGCAGCTTAGGGGCCGGGACAAGTGGCAATCAGCCCCAGCATTTT,-,TRBJ1-5,TRBV7-6,few
CASSVGSSKNTEAFF,TGTGCCAGCAGCGTAGGATCAAGTAAGAACACTGAAGCTTTCTTT,-,TRBJ1-1,TRBV9,few
CASSSPQGTDTQYF,TGTGCCAGCAGCTCCCCGCAGGGCACAGATACGCAGTATTTT,-,TRBJ2-3,TRBV5-4,-
CASSLRGGLDTEAFF,TGTGCCAGCAGCTTAAGGGGGGGGCTTGACACTGAAGCTTTCTTT,-,TRBJ1-1,TRBV7-3,-
CSERGPTNYGYTF,TGCAGTGAGCGGGGACCCACTAACTATGGCTACACCTTC,-,TRBJ1-2,TRBV20-1,few
CATSDLLDNEQFF,TGTGCCACCAGTGATTTATTAGACAATGAGCAGTTCTTC,-,TRBJ2-1,TRBV24-1,few
CASSPQGTWTEAFF,TGTGCCAGCAGCCCACAGGGGACTTGGACTGAAGCTTTCTTT,TRBD1,TRBJ1-1,TRBV7-3,-
CASSTASGGAQETQYF,TGTGCCAGCAGCACCGCTAGCGGGGGGGCTCAAGAGACCCAGTACTTC,TRBD2,TRBJ2-5,TRBV7-2,-
CASTFGTAQTNTEAFF,TGTGCCAGCACTTTCGGGACAGCGCAAACGAACACTGAAGCTTTCTTT,TRBD1,TRBJ1-1,TRBV6-1,medium-sized
CATSRGVLNRGVGGYTF,TGTGCCACCAGCAGAGGGGTCCTTAACAGGGGTGTGGGTGGCTACACCTTC,TRBD1,TRBJ1-2,TRBV15,few
CASSLVEGAGETQYF,TGCGCCAGCAGCTTGGTTGAAGGGGCCGGCGAGACCCAGTACTTC,-,TRBJ2-5,TRBV5-1,-
CASSLYTDTQYF,TGTGCCAGCAGTTTATACACAGATACGCAGTATTTT,-,TRBJ2-3,TRBV12-3/TRBV12-4,-
CASSPSGAPYEQYF,TGTGCCAGCAGCCCCTCCGGGGCGCCCTACGAGCAGTACTTC,-,TRBJ2-7,TRBV9,few
CASSYQNTEAFF,TGTGCCAGCAGCTATCAGAACACTGAAGCTTTCTTT,-,TRBJ1-1,TRBV11-1,-
CASSPDKGGPPLHF,TGTGCCAGCAGTCCCGACAAAGGCGGTCCACCCCTCCACTTT,-,TRBJ1-6,TRBV2,few
CASSYVQGEAGELFF,TGTGCCAGCAGTTACGTACAGGGGGAGGCCGGGGAGCTGTTTTTT,TRBD1,TRBJ2-2,TRBV6-5,-
CSARRNGGGQFF,TGCAGTGCTAGGAGGAACGGCGGCGGGCAGTTCTTC,-,TRBJ2-1,TRBV20-1,few
CASSSVAGYQETQYF,TGCGCCAGCAGCTCCGTAGCGGGGTACCAAGAGACCCAGTACTTC,TRBD2,TRBJ2-5,TRBV5-1,-
CSALRENYGYTF,TGCAGTGCTTTACGGGAAAACTATGGCTACACCTTC,-,TRBJ1-2,TRBV20-1,-
CASSLAQDREQYF,TGTGCCAGCAGCTTAGCGCAGGATCGCGAGCAGTACTTC,-,TRBJ2-7,TRBV7-8,large
CASSDDFDGRSPLHF,TGCGCCAGCAGCGACGACTTTGACGGGCGTTCACCCCTCCACTTT,-,TRBJ1-6,TRBV5-1,-
CASSTGFYTEAFF,TGTGCCAGTAGTACAGGGTTTTACACTGAAGCTTTCTTT,-,TRBJ1-1,TRBV19,few
CASSLRGPNQPQHF,TGTGCCAGCAGCTTAAGGGGACCCAATCAGCCCCAGCATTTT,-,TRBJ1-5,TRBV11-3,few
CASSPEQRAGELFF,TGTGCCAGCAGCCCGGAACAGCGAGCCGGGGAGCTGTTTTTT,-,TRBJ2-2,TRBV7-6,-
CSATRGPDTQYF,TGCAGTGCTACACGGGGTCCGGATACGCAGTATTTT,-,TRBJ2-3,TRBV20-1,few
CASSPERTEAFF,TGTGCCAGCAGCCCAGAGAGGACTGAAGCTTTCTTT,-,TRBJ1-1,TRBV6-1,-
CASSPSGTIYGYTF,TGTGCCAGCAGCCCTAGTGGGACGATCTATGGCTACACCTTC,-,TRBJ1-2,TRBV7-2,few
CASSSQGDTVTQYF,TGTGCCAGCAGCTCACAGGGTGATACGGTTACGCAGTATTTT,-,TRBJ2-3,TRBV7-3,few
CASSKTGTSSGELFF,TGTGCCAGCAGCAAAACCGGGACTAGCAGCGGGGAGCTGTTTTTT,-,TRBJ2-2,TRBV21-1,-